What follows describes a single TCR beta chain. Antigen: not known. This specimen belongs to a study of response to subunit inactivated influenza vaccine. Study outcomes and limitations: Authors suggested each seasonal influenza vaccination recruits few new T cells.

CDR1 and CDR2 from the germline V gene are LNHDA and SQIVND (reference sequence). The CDR3 contains 15 residues. The V and J ends lost 6 bases and 1 base, in that order; junction bases with no gene match: 6. One entry per CDR3 protein results from TCRdb running MiXCR on the RT-PCR reads. The table shows roughly 700,000 distinct CDR3 sequences, with about 14% occurring only once. This sequence originates from a middle-aged man who received an inactivated influenza vaccine. The sequencing here drew on PBMCs from blood, taken less than 15 days before vaccination. The chain couples TRBV19 to TRBJ2-1; 7 positions match TRBD1. CDR3 in DNA: TGTGCCAGTAGGCTGGACAGGTCGTCCTACAATGAGCAGTTCTTC. It encodes CASRLDRSSYNEQFF.